This entry lists 32 T cell receptor beta chains sequenced from one sample in a study of cytomegalovirus exposure and HLA in healthy donors. Both 60 Vbeta primers and 13 Jbeta primers went into the PCR. The method was immunoSEQ multiplex PCR; TCRdb's version includes in-frame clones alone and lacks a portion of them. The sample lists roughly 140,000 clones, 65% to 80% occurring once. The sequencing sample was made of PBMCs. These receptor sequences come from a woman aged 40 to 50 in good health and CMV-seronegative.

The CDR3 DNA reads TGTGCCAGCAGCTTGGGTAGCCAAGTTTACAATGAGCAGTTCTTC. It codes for CASSLGSQVYNEQFF. V gene TRBV5-4 combines with J gene TRBJ2-1; D unresolved. The germline V gene encodes CDR1 SGHNT and CDR2 YYREEE (reference sequence). Trimming took 0 bases from V and 4 from J, leaving 11 bases between them. This CDR3 contains 15 residues.

The chain carries TRBV27 and TRBJ2-3, with TRBD2 matching 12 bases. The J segment lost 6 bases and the V segment lost 5 bases, leaving 12 bases of the junction unmatched. Germline V gene data show CDR1 as MNHEY and CDR2 as SMNVEV (reference sequence). This CDR3 is built from 17 residues. The CDR3 DNA sequence: TGTGCCAGCAGTCCGACGGGACTAGCGGGCAGGGGGGATACGCAGTATTTT. Amino acids: CASSPTGLAGRGDTQYF.

The chain joins TRBV11-3 to TRBJ2-2, with D hard to call. V was cut by 0 bases and J by 2 bases, with 4 bases left in between. CDR3 length: 14 amino acids. Germline-derived CDR1 and CDR2 are SGHNT and YENEEA. The CDR3 loop reads CASSLDINTGELFF. Written as DNA, the CDR3 is TGTGCCAGCAGCTTAGATATTAACACCGGGGAGCTGTTTTTT.

The rearrangement links TRBV19 to TRBJ2-2, with D possibly being TRBD1 (5 bases). V was clipped by 4 bases and J by 3 bases, with 9 bases between them. Per the germline V gene, CDR1 is LNHDA and CDR2 is SQIVND (reference sequence). There are 14 residues in the CDR3. CDR3 region: CASSRLQDTGELFF. The CDR3 region has the DNA TGTGCCAGTAGTAGGCTACAGGACACCGGGGAGCTGTTTTTT.

V is TRBV18 and J is TRBJ1-1; TRBD1 aligns across 7 bases. The V gene's germline CDR1 is KGHSH and CDR2 LQKENI. V was clipped by 2 bases and J by 5 bases; unmatched bases: 5. CDR3 size: 14 residues. CDR3 residues: CASSPGTVYTEAFF. The CDR3 nucleotides read TGTGCCAGCTCACCAGGGACAGTCTATACTGAAGCTTTCTTT. Complete variable domain (other parts from reference TRBV18 and TRBJ1-1): NAGVMQNPRHLVRRRGQEARLRCSPMKGHSHVYWYRQLPEEGLKFMVYLQKENIIDESGMPKERFSAEFPKEGPSILRIQQVVRGDSAAYFCASSPGTVYTEAFFGQGTRLTVV.

This rearrangement joins TRBV6-6 to TRBJ2-5; tentative D call: TRBD2 (5 bases). The CDR3 extends over 14 amino acids. Germline V CDR1 and CDR2: MNHNY, SVGAGI (reference sequence). Between the trimmed V and J ends, which lost 6 bases and 2 bases, there was a span of 13 bases. CDR3 amino acids: CASSGLSDQETQYF. CDR3 coding DNA: TGTGCCAGCAGCGGACTGAGTGATCAAGAGACCCAGTACTTC.

The CDR3 loop is CASSQDLRQGAPDGYTF. The CDR3 nucleotides read TGTGCCAGCAGCCAAGATCTAAGACAGGGGGCCCCCGATGGCTACACCTTC. The genes are TRBV4-2 and TRBJ1-2, with TRBD1 identical over 10 bases. The CDR3 totals 17 residues. The J segment lost 6 bases and the V segment lost 0 bases, leaving 10 bases of the junction unmatched. CDR1 is LGHNA and CDR2 is YNFKEQ in the germline V gene.

This clone came up a few times. This rearrangement joins TRBV6-1 to TRBJ1-2, with D tentatively TRBD1 (6 bases). CDR3 length: 14 residues. Germline lookup yields CDR1 MNHNS and CDR2 SASEGT. The V and J ends lost 6 bases and 8 bases respectively, with 19 bases between them. The CDR3 region has the DNA TGTGCCAGCAGCCCACAGGGCAGGGAAGGGGGCTACACCTTC. This gives the protein CASSPQGREGGYTF.

In the case of this clone: Within the sample, other DNA sequences also encode this same CDR3. The chain uses TRBV19 and TRBJ1-2; perhaps TRBD1 as D (6 bases). CDR1 and CDR2 from the germline V gene are LNHDA and SQIVND (reference sequence). V was shortened by 5 bases and J by 4 bases, with 11 bases between the two germline ends. This CDR3 contains 13 residues. CDR3 protein: CASSLQGFYGYTF. DNA of the CDR3: TGTGCCAGTAGTCTACAGGGATTCTATGGCTACACCTTC.

The chain recombines TRBV7-8 with TRBJ1-1; 7 nucleotides agree with TRBD1. Trimming at V came to 3 bases and at J to 5 bases, leaving 6 bases not matched to a gene. CDR3 length: 14 amino acids. Germline CDR1 is SGHVS and CDR2 is FQNEAQ. The CDR3 is CASSLGQFWTEAFF. CDR3 DNA: TGTGCCAGCAGCTTGGGACAGTTCTGGACTGAAGCTTTCTTT.

The chain is built from TRBV18 and TRBJ2-2, with D possibly matching TRBD2 (5 bases). V was cut by 8 bases and J by 4 bases, with 8 bases left in between. The length of the CDR3 is 12 residues. Germline V CDR1 and CDR2: KGHSH, LQKENI. The CDR3 DNA reads as TGTGCCAGCAACGAGGGCACCGGGGAGCTGTTTTTT. It is translated as CASNEGTGELFF. Full variable domain (missing parts from reference TRBV18 and TRBJ2-2): NAGVMQNPRHLVRRRGQEARLRCSPMKGHSHVYWYRQLPEEGLKFMVYLQKENIIDESGMPKERFSAEFPKEGPSILRIQQVVRGDSAAYFCASNEGTGELFFGEGSRLTVL.

This rearrangement joins TRBV6-6 to TRBJ1-4; 8 bases match TRBD1. CDR1 is MNHNY and CDR2 is SVGAGI in the germline V gene (reference sequence). V trimming: 7 bases; J trimming: 5 bases; junction bases outside the gene matches: 6. There are 14 residues in the CDR3. This CDR3 reads CASKATGVNEKLFF. CDR3 bases: TGTGCCAGCAAGGCGACAGGGGTGAATGAAAAACTGTTTTTT.

V gene TRBV28 combines with J gene TRBJ1-2; TRBD1 might be the D (5 bases). The CDR3 runs to 15 residues. V was clipped by 6 bases and J by 0 bases, with 14 bases between them. Germline assignment: CDR1 MDHEN and CDR2 SYDVKM. The CDR3 DNA is TGTGCCAGCAGCCTACAGGACCCAGCTAACTATGGCTACACCTTC. Translation gives CASSLQDPANYGYTF.

This chain joins TRBV4-1 and TRBJ1-6, with D possibly being TRBD1 (6 bases). This CDR3 is 17 amino acids long. CDR1 is MGHRA, CDR2 YSYEKL, per germline. Between the trimmed V and J ends, which lost 1 base and 7 bases, there was a span of 17 bases. The CDR3, as DNA: TGCGCCAGCAGCCAAGCGGGAACAGGGACCACAAATTCACCCCTCCACTTT. This codes for CASSQAGTGTTNSPLHF.

This clone was observed a handful of times. This rearrangement joins TRBV6-1 to TRBJ2-5; 7 nucleotides agree with TRBD2. The CDR3 is 16 residues long. Per the germline V gene, CDR1 is MNHNS and CDR2 is SASEGT. The V gene end was trimmed by 3 bases and the J gene end by 5 bases; junction bases not matched to a gene: 12. CDR3 region: CASSEMQGGERETQYF. The DNA of the CDR3 is TGTGCCAGCAGTGAGATGCAGGGAGGGGAGAGGGAGACCCAGTACTTC.

V and J are TRBV6-5 and TRBJ2-7; tentative D call: TRBD1 (6 bases). The germline gives CDR1 MNHEY, CDR2 SVGAGI. V lost 4 bases and J lost 3, with 10 bases in between. The CDR3 consists of 13 residues. As DNA, the CDR3 is TGTGCCAGCAGTTTAACAGGGAACTACGAGCAGTACTTC. Translation: CASSLTGNYEQYF.

This clone was seen more than once but under ten times. The V gene is TRBV2, the J gene TRBJ1-3; D unclear. Trimming pared 1 base from V and 0 bases from J, leaving 7 bases between. Germline V lookup: CDR1 SNHLY, CDR2 FYNNEI. The CDR3 is 15 residues long. The CDR3 is CASSEVQHSGNTIYF. CDR3 DNA sequence: TGTGCCAGCAGTGAAGTACAGCACTCTGGAAACACCATATATTTT.

The chain employs TRBV5-1 and TRBJ2-5; 7 bases line up with TRBD2. With the DNA end fitting TRBJ2-7 better, the J assignment may be wrong. Germline values: CDR1 SGHRS, CDR2 YFSETQ. The CDR3 totals 15 residues. The CDR3 DNA sequence: TGCGCCAGCCGATGGGGGGGAGGTCCTCCCTACGAGCAGTACTTC. Amino acid sequence: CASRWGGGPPYEQYF.

The J gene is TRBJ2-3, the V gene TRBV7-9; D might be TRBD2 (6 bases). This CDR3 spans 18 amino acids. The V and J ends lost 3 bases and 2 bases respectively, with 21 bases between them. Germline V gene lookup returns CDR1 SEHNR and CDR2 FQNEAQ (reference sequence). In DNA, the CDR3 is TGTGCCAGCAGCTTCCCGGAGGGTGTGGATAGGGCCACAGATACGCAGTATTTT. This encodes CASSFPEGVDRATDTQYF. Filled out from reference TRBV7-9 and TRBJ2-3, the complete variable domain reads DTGVSQNPRHKITKRGQNVTFRCDPISEHNRLYWYRQTLGQGPEFLTYFQNEAQLEKSRLLSDRFSAERPKGSFSTLEIQRTEQGDSAMYLCASSFPEGVDRATDTQYFGPGTRLTVL.

This chain connects TRBV7-7 to TRBJ2-5; 9 positions agree with TRBD1. CDR1 is SSHAT and CDR2 is FNYEAQ in the germline V gene (reference sequence). The CDR3 loop spans 15 amino acids. The trim removed 1 base at V and 3 bases at J, leaving 3 bases unmatched. CDR3 DNA: TGTGCCAGCAGCTTAGGTTGGACAGGGGAAGAGACCCAGTACTTC. Translated, it gives CASSLGWTGEETQYF.

The rearrangement links TRBV13 to TRBJ2-7; 9 bases line up with TRBD1. Losses at the gene ends were 5 bases for V and 1 base for J; bases not matched to a gene: 12. The CDR3 runs to 17 residues. Per the germline V gene, CDR1 is PRHDT and CDR2 is FYEKMQ (reference sequence). As DNA, the CDR3 is TGTGCCAGCAGCCCCCACGCCGGGACAGGGCTTTCCTACGAGCAGTACTTC. It specifies CASSPHAGTGLSYEQYF.

The J gene is TRBJ2-3, the V gene TRBV4-1, with 10 nucleotides matching TRBD2. This CDR3 is built from 17 residues. The germline CDR1 and CDR2 sequences are MGHRA and YSYEKL. Trimming removed 4 bases from V and 5 bases from J; junction bases left unmatched: 12. The CDR3 spells CASSLVVAGGSVDTQYF. DNA of the CDR3: TGCGCCAGCAGCCTGGTGGTAGCGGGGGGCTCCGTAGATACGCAGTATTTT.

The chain links TRBV6-5 to TRBJ2-2; unclear D gene. The CDR3 is 13 residues long. From germline, CDR1 is MNHEY and CDR2 SVGAGI. V lost 6 bases and J lost 6, with 11 bases in between. CDR3 residues: CASSPVGSGELFF. The CDR3 DNA reads TGTGCCAGCAGCCCTGTCGGTTCCGGGGAGCTGTTTTTT.

This clone was seen once. The V call is TRBV28, the J call TRBJ2-4; a weak D match, TRBD2 (6 bases). The CDR3 is 13 amino acids. V lost 5 bases and J lost 7, with 12 bases in between. Germline CDR1 and CDR2: MDHEN and SYDVKM. CDR3 in DNA: TGTGCCAGCAGTGCGGGACCGCGGAACATTCAGTACTTC. This codes for CASSAGPRNIQYF.

This chain connects TRBV7-9 to TRBJ1-3; possibly TRBD1 for D (5 bases). The CDR3 has 15 residues. V was cut by 2 bases and J by 3 bases, with 11 bases left in between. The germline V gene has CDR1 SEHNR and CDR2 FQNEAQ (reference sequence). The CDR3 sequence: CASSLSGGLGNTIYF. CDR3 bases: TGTGCCAGCAGCTTAAGTGGGGGACTTGGAAACACCATATATTTT. The full variable domain, with the rest looked up from reference TRBV7-9 and TRBJ1-3, is DTGVSQNPRHKITKRGQNVTFRCDPISEHNRLYWYRQTLGQGPEFLTYFQNEAQLEKSRLLSDRFSAERPKGSFSTLEIQRTEQGDSAMYLCASSLSGGLGNTIYFGEGSWLTVV.

The genes are TRBV27 and TRBJ1-1; maybe TRBD1 (5 bases). In germline, CDR1 is MNHEY, CDR2 SMNVEV (reference sequence). The CDR3 length is 13 residues. Trimming cost V 6 bases and J 4 bases, with 12 bases left between them. The CDR3 region is CASRDNLSTEAFF. CDR3 DNA: TGTGCCAGCAGGGACAATCTGAGCACTGAAGCTTTCTTT.

V gene TRBV2 combines with J gene TRBJ1-1; D might be TRBD1 (6 bases). The CDR3 runs 15 residues. Germline V gives CDR1 SNHLY, CDR2 FYNNEI. V was trimmed by 6 bases and J by 1 base, leaving 15 bases between them. The CDR3 protein is CASSEQGLRNTEAFF. CDR3 nucleotides: TGTGCCAGCAGCGAACAGGGATTAAGGAACACTGAAGCTTTCTTT.

This CDR3 reads CASSLVYTPGQTSYGYTF. The CDR3 region has the DNA TGTGCCAGCAGCTTAGTGTACACCCCAGGACAAACATCGTATGGCTACACCTTC. The chain links TRBV7-8 to TRBJ1-2, with a possible D match to TRBD1 (5 bases). This CDR3 is 18 amino acids long. Germline CDR1 is SGHVS and CDR2 is FQNEAQ. Trimming took 1 base from V and 5 from J, leaving 23 bases between them.

The genes are TRBV6-1 and TRBJ1-1; D is unclear. Trimming took off 4 bases at V and 12 bases at J, with 15 bases between the two ends. The CDR3 extends over 12 amino acids. Germline V gene sequence: CDR1 MNHNS, CDR2 SASEGT. The CDR3 DNA follows: TGTGCCAGCAGTGTGGGAGGCCCTACTCCTTTCTTT. As protein: CASSVGGPTPFF.

This chain links TRBV15 with TRBJ1-6, with D possibly matching TRBD1 (5 bases). This CDR3 has 17 residues. Per germline, CDR1 LNHNV and CDR2 YYDKDF (reference sequence). Deletions cut 2 bases from V and 9 bases from J, with 20 bases between. CDR3 protein: CATSRYPFPGPVSPLHF. DNA for the CDR3: TGTGCCACCAGCAGATATCCCTTTCCAGGGCCGGTTTCACCCCTCCACTTT.

The chain employs TRBV4-1 and TRBJ1-2, with a possible D match to TRBD1 (6 bases). Germline V gene sequence: CDR1 MGHRA, CDR2 YSYEKL. The CDR3 totals 15 residues. V shed 3 bases and J shed 2 bases, with 13 bases lying between them. CDR3 bases: TGCGCCAGCAGCCACCAGGGAGGGGGGAACTATGGCTACACCTTC. It yields the protein CASSHQGGGNYGYTF.

V and J are TRBV6-5 and TRBJ2-7; D perhaps matches TRBD1 (5 bases). CDR1 and CDR2 from the germline V gene are MNHEY and SVGAGI. The length of the CDR3 is 12 residues. V was pared by 5 bases and J by 13 bases, with 18 bases between. CDR3 in amino acids: CASSVETELTYF. The CDR3 nucleotides are TGTGCCAGCAGTGTAGAGACAGAATTAACTTACTTC.